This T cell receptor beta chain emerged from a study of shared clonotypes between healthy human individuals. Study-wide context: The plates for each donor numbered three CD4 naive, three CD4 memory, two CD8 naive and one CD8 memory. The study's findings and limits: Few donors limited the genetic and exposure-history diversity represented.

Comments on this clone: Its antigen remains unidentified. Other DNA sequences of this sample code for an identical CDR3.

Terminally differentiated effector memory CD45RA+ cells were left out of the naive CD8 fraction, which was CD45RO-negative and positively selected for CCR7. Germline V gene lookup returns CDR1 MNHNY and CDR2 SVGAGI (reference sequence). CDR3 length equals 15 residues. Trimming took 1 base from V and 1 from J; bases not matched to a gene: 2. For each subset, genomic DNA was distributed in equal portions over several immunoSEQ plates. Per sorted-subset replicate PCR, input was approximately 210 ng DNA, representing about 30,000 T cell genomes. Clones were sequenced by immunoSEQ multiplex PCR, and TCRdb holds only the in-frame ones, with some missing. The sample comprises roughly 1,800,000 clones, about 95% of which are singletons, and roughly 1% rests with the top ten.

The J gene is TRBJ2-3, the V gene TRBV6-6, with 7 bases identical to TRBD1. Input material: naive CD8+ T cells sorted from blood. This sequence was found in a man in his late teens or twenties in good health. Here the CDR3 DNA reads TGTGCCAGCAGTTACTGGGACAGCCGCACAGATACGCAGTATTTT. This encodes CASSYWDSRTDTQYF.